This T cell receptor (beta chain) was identified in a study of beta chain features in type 1 diabetes. Turning to the study itself: Summed over all samples, the examined sorted cells came to 85 million to 130 million. The study's findings and limits: Possible PCR preference for shorter templates applied equally to patients and controls. There was a moderate but significant shortening of TCRB CDR3s in all four CD4+ subsets of Type 1 diabetes patients. In comparison with healthy donors, patients had naive, central memory and Treg TCRB repertoires that appeared more similar.

The whole isolated RNA underwent reverse transcription, so sequencing captured expressed TCRB transcripts. Assay used: immunoSEQ multiplex PCR; TCRdb lists only in-frame clones, some missing. Of 600,000 to 700,000 clones detected, 9.5% to 15% appear once; the ten largest clones hold more than 0.095%. The sample holds a few counts of this clone. Its matching antigen is unknown. Germline V lookup: CDR1 SGHVS, CDR2 FQNEAQ. With 2 bases removed from V and 4 bases from J, the gap between germline ends came to 12 bases. This CDR3 is built from 15 residues. Via the markers CD45RO/CCR7/CD25/CD127/CD95/CD27, stem cell-like memory, regulatory, central memory and naive CD4+ cells were sorted.

The sequence was obtained from a man between 25 and 39 years old with type 1 diabetes. The material sequenced was naive CD4+ T cells from blood. This chain connects TRBV7-8 to TRBJ1-5; tentatively, D is TRBD1 (6 bases). Written as DNA, the CDR3 is TGTGCCAGCAGCTTATCAGGGGCCTCGAATCAGCCCCAGCATTTT. Translated, it gives CASSLSGASNQPQHF. Full variable domain (rest looked up from reference TRBV7-8 and TRBJ1-5): GAGVSQSPRYKVAKRGQDVALRCDPISGHVSLFWYQQALGQGPEFLTYFQNEAQLDKSGLPSDRFFAERPEGSVSTLKIQRTQQEDSAVYLCASSLSGASNQPQHFGDGTRLSIL.